This T cell receptor (beta chain) came from a study of shared clonotypes between healthy human individuals. Whole-study findings and limits: Across subsets, estimated richness was generally greater for naive than for memory populations. The four-donor shared clonotypes exceeded non-shared clonotypes in generation probability, with non-shared ones scoring lower.

Splitting the CD4+ cells yielded a CD45RA+ naive subset and a CD45RA-negative memory subset. The junction had 4 bases not matched to a gene; V was cut back by 2 bases and J by 0 bases. Germline loops: CDR1 MNHEY, CDR2 SVGAGI. The CDR3 spans 15 residues. Of note for this clone: Its antigen is currently unknown.

In the original analysis: Filtering differed because ImmunoSEQ produced junction-only sequences that carried no quality scores. Clones were sequenced by immunoSEQ multiplex PCR, and TCRdb holds only the in-frame ones, with some missing. V and J calls and clone size are copied from that table; D and trimming were computed from the DNA. The sample consists of more than 2 million clones, roughly 94% of them appearing once. The sample was naive CD4+ T cells sorted from blood. Subset in this sample: CD45RA+ positively selected. J is TRBJ2-7 and V is TRBV6-5; 7 bases are a match to TRBD2. The clonotype originates from a young man in good health. DNA of the CDR3: TGTGCCAGCAGTTACAGCGGGGCTACCTCCTACGAGCAGTACTTC. Its protein is CASSYSGATSYEQYF.